Shown below are 5 T cell receptor beta chains from a single sample sequenced in a study of cytomegalovirus exposure and HLA in healthy donors. The PCR employed 60 Vbeta primers together with 13 Jbeta primers. Sequencing used immunoSEQ multiplex PCR; TCRdb keeps in-frame clones, though not all of them. Seen here are 250,000 or so clones, 80% to 95% observed once, and the top ten hold about 1.7%. Sequencing was done on a sample of PBMCs. Every receptor here comes from a girl aged 2-10 years in good health and CMV-seronegative.

V and J are TRBV6-5 and TRBJ2-3, with D maybe TRBD2 (6 bases). Germline values: CDR1 MNHEY, CDR2 SVGAGI. The CDR3 covers 15 residues. Between the trimmed V and J ends, which lost 8 bases and 1 base, there was a span of 16 bases. The CDR3 region is CASAAIWGGTDTQYF. In DNA, the CDR3 is TGTGCCAGCGCGGCTATTTGGGGGGGCACAGATACGCAGTATTTT.

The chain combines TRBV15 with TRBJ1-1, with D perhaps TRBD1 (5 bases). V was cut by 3 bases and J by 9 bases, with 20 bases left in between. Germline V lookup: CDR1 LNHNV, CDR2 YYDKDF (reference sequence). This CDR3 contains 15 residues. Here the CDR3 DNA reads TGTGCCACCAGCAGCGCCTCGGGAGGGGTCCGTCAAGCTTTCTTT. Its protein is CATSSASGGVRQAFF.

The genes are TRBV5-1 and TRBJ1-2; possible D gene TRBD1, 6 bases. Trimming took 3 bases from V and 9 from J, leaving 12 bases between them. CDR1 SGHRS and CDR2 YFSETQ come from the germline V gene. The CDR3 consists of 12 residues. The CDR3, as DNA: TGCGCCAGCAGCTCCCAAACAGGGAGCTACACCTTC. Translated: CASSSQTGSYTF.

In its sample, this clone was seen once. CDR3: CASTQKERGLAGGWGTDTQYF. The CDR3 DNA sequence: TGTGCCAGCACCCAAAAAGAACGAGGGCTAGCGGGAGGATGGGGCACAGATACGCAGTATTTT. This sequence joins TRBV27 and TRBJ2-3, with 11 bases that match TRBD2. The CDR3 contains 21 residues. The trim removed 7 bases at V and 1 base at J, leaving 22 bases unmatched. Germline V CDR1 and CDR2: MNHEY, SMNVEV (reference sequence).

This clone was counted between two and nine times. V gene TRBV15 combines with J gene TRBJ1-1; 9 positions match TRBD1. The junction had 7 bases not matched to a gene; V was cut back by 1 base and J by 4 bases. Germline CDR1 LNHNV, CDR2 YYDKDF (reference sequence). The CDR3 sequence is 16 residues long. CDR3 region: CATSRANRGLGTEAFF. Written as DNA, the CDR3 is TGTGCCACCAGCAGAGCGAACAGGGGGCTGGGCACTGAAGCTTTCTTT.